This T cell receptor beta chain derives from a study of cytomegalovirus exposure and HLA in healthy donors (dated by TCRdb to about 2017). About the investigation overall: According to an earlier analysis of 587 of the donors, about 180 million T cells yielded 95 million to 140 million unique TCR beta sequences and about 300 Gb of sequence data. The study combined high-throughput TCR immunosequencing, statistical association of individual TCRs with disease status, and machine learning to predict cytomegalovirus infection status. A later analysis re-examined previously published TCR beta repertoires from 610 or so donors and added high-resolution HLA genotyping to investigate patterns of TCR occurrence. Four to six DR-DQ haplotypes were handled as single units for association and clustering because linkage in the cohort was strong. The number of donors typed differed by locus, with about 629-630 for A, B, C, DRB1 and DQB1, more than 500 for DQA1, about 610 for DPA1, and some 440 for DPB1. To decide whether each TCR beta V gene segment behaved as functional or pseudogenic, an earlier analysis of over 500 of the donors relied on high-throughput TCR beta sequencing. A later genetic analysis used genome-wide SNP genotypes for 398 of the 666 donors, treating that subset as a discovery cohort. About 330 gigabases of sequencing data and 91 million or so unique TCR sequences made up an early release that covered under 750 HLA-typed donors. Every discovery cohort repertoire had been produced on one sequencing platform. The study used immunosequencing to profile the T cell repertoires of around 600 subjects and linked those repertoires to cytomegalovirus serostatus. Among about 370 genotyped donors of the cohort, an average of approximately 240,000 unique TCR beta nucleotide sequences was sequenced per donor, of which about 18% were non-productive. Rather than using new phenotypic data, the later analysis identified candidate immune exposures from TCR beta sequences and from how often those sequences occurred across donors. Both class I and class II loci were covered by HLA typing, at four-digit resolution. The study was designed to test whether signatures of past pathogen exposure could be identified by cataloging public T cell receptors. Besides the first cohort of approximately 670 subjects, a separate validation cohort made up of some 110 different subjects was used. Donor age, sex, ethnicity and CMV serostatus were compiled alongside the repertoire data. The genetic ancestry cluster associated with self-reported Caucasian donors included 65% to 90% of the roughly 390 genotyped donors. Overall study outcomes, separate from this receptor: A cluster of highly shared sequence variants was judged likely to be a technical artifact of the sequencing pipeline. Immune exposure information for the cohort was limited to CMV serostatus. Compared with the roughly 700-donor mean, donors in an Asian-associated ancestry cluster had fewer N-insertions in productive TCRs, according to a later genetic analysis. In a later analysis, HLA-associated TCR beta chains were found to be more clonally expanded and to have lower generation probabilities than equally common non-associated chains. The authors suggested that the approach could potentially be extended to other disease states and immunological phenotypes. Broadly in line with IMGT annotations, most TCR beta V segments showed up in productive rearrangements about 87% or about 30% of the time in an earlier analysis of around 600 of the donors. In a later analysis, the rate of TCR association differed among HLA loci, with DRB1 alleles having the most associated TCRs and HLA-C alleles having the fewest. Because counts were too low, 15 to 20 rarely observed V segments, including chromosome 9 orphons, were excluded from the earlier analysis of some 590 of the donors. Correlated functional status among segregating V segments might be attributable to linkage disequilibrium, but an unknown experimental factor could not be ruled out. Because HLA typing was unavailable for some donors at each locus, only the typed subset was used in association tests. Three of the identified cytomegalovirus-associated TCR beta chains were confirmed in vitro to be specific for cytomegalovirus antigens. The study gave a list of 150 to 200 TCR beta chains associated with cytomegalovirus. According to a later analysis, most CMV-associated TCR beta chains appeared to be HLA-restricted, and the HLA associations seemed to be driven largely by CMV exposure. Some IMGT-functional V segments, including TRBV6-2 and TRBV6-3, could not be told apart with the 87-base-pair reads, so those segments were excluded. A later genetic analysis associated a missense DCLRE1C variant with V-gene and J-gene trimming of TCR beta chains, and an independent cohort replicated the association. While some public TCRs were present in many individuals, most TCR sequences turned up only very rarely across donors. In this cohort, only TCR beta chains were sequenced, and detectable features were limited by the absence of alpha or paired-chain data. Sequencing depth was assumed to be roughly uniform across donors in the presence/absence analyses, though that assumption may not hold. The classifier was reported to diagnose cytomegalovirus status with high specificity and sensitivity in both the original and validation cohorts. In a later analysis, some 18,000 TCR beta sequences were associated with specific HLA alleles at a false discovery rate of 0.05. According to a later analysis, parvovirus B19, influenza, CMV and Epstein-Barr virus appeared linked to several top co-occurrence clusters. When HLA alleles, especially DR and DQ, strongly co-occurred, attributing TCR associations to individual alleles was difficult. A further reported finding was that TCR beta sequences accurately predicted the HLA-A and HLA-B alleles for most subjects in the first cohort.

The cohort comprised some 730 healthy bone marrow donors. At the time of sampling, every cohort member was nominally healthy, though immune exposures that went unrecorded were likely present. The donor tested CMV seropositive and was one of the 289 seropositive cohort members. Every donor gave a peripheral blood sample, and the peripheral blood mononuclear cells from that sample were used for TCR beta sequencing. The Qiagen DNeasy Blood Extraction Kit was used to extract genomic DNA from the blood cell samples. To note about this clone: Its antigen is still unknown. Per-base qualities were not stored, and no clone one base away is much larger.

V and J lose 4 bases and 4 bases, and a span of 10 bases separates them. The CDR3 sequence holds 13 residues, the cysteine and phenylalanine included. Kept here is only the CDR3 DNA, which spans 39 bases and is read in frame from base 1. Sequences SNHLY (CDR1) and FYNNEI (CDR2) are obtained from the germline V gene. Library construction relied on the immunoSEQ multiplex PCR assay. A mixture of 60 forward primers for TCR Vbeta segments and 13 reverse primers for TCR Jbeta segments was used in the multiplex PCR. The CDR3 region of rearranged TCR beta genes was amplified from genomic DNA by a multiplex PCR assay. The amplified TCR beta libraries were sequenced on the Illumina HiSeq System as 87-base-pair reads. For the original study's pipeline: In a later analysis, tens of millions of unique TCR beta chains were counted across the approximately 640 repertoires, and about 10 million of these chains were shared by at least two donors. Raw reads were error-corrected and collapsed into unique sequences by a nearest-neighbor algorithm in which closely related sequences were merged to remove PCR and sequencing errors. Alignment of CDR3 sequences to IMGT reference sequences was used to assign V, D and J gene segments. For a sequence to be retained, a match of at least six nucleotides to both a V gene segment and a J gene segment was required. A rearrangement counted as productive if the CDR3 had no stop codons and remained in frame with V and J, and every other rearrangement counted as non-productive. Following IMGT convention, CDR3 was defined as the stretch from the second conserved V-encoded cysteine to the conserved J-encoded phenylalanine. The earlier analysis of some 550 of the donors excluded any sequence lacking an unambiguous match to a single V gene segment. In an earlier analysis of a few hundred of the donors, V segments were called functional above 56.7% productive rearrangements and were called segregating when the between-donor standard deviation exceeded 5%. To diagnose cytomegalovirus status from the catalog of TCR beta chain sequences, a statistical classification framework was built. V and J gene assignment, in a later analysis, came from comparing TCR nucleotide sequences with IMGT/GENE-DB human TR gene sequences. A later analysis assigned CDR3 sequences and most-parsimonious VDJ recombination scenarios with the TCRdist pipeline. In a later analysis, each TCR beta chain was defined by its CDR3 amino acid sequence together with its V-gene family, and reads lacking a unique V-gene family were excluded. A later analysis removed roughly 590 highly shared, low-generation-probability nucleotide sequences to deal with suspected cross-contamination and a sequencing artifact. In a later analysis, a clonal expansion index for each public chain was calculated from normalized within-repertoire ranks of inferred template counts. A later analysis computed generation probabilities with a VDJ recombination model fitted to out-of-frame rearrangements, and checked the results against IGoR. In a later analysis, TCR-TCR, TCR-HLA and TCR-CMV co-occurrence was scored with hypergeometric tests, and a repertoire-size bias correction was applied to TCR pairs. False discovery rates were estimated in a later analysis by permuting HLA or CMV assignments 20 times. In a later analysis, co-occurring TCRs were grouped using DBSCAN, with TCRdist sequence similarity added in when clustering inside HLA-allele-positive subsets. Co-occurrence clustering excluded repertoires with fewer than 30,000 or more than 120,000 public chains, plus five with anomalous nucleotide sharing. Held by TCRdb, this immuneACCESS table contains in-frame sequences only and omits some clones. Under half of the omission traces to an unresolved V gene where checked; the cause of the rest is unknown. That table supplies the V and J calls and clone size; D and trimming were determined from the DNA. The sample table records under 130,000 clones; 74% of these occur just once. The top ten hold about 2.8% of the sample.

The rearrangement joined TRBV2 to TRBJ1-2; no D gene can be assigned with confidence. Sequencing was performed on PBMCs. The sequence derives from a man in his fifties in good health and CMV-seropositive. The DNA sequence follows: TGTGCCAGCAGTGCCACTAGAACCTATGGCTACACCTTC. Its amino acids are CASSATRTYGYTF.